The following is a TCR beta chain sequence with its context. Its antigen is as yet unknown. V shed 9 bases, J shed 7 bases, and the junction held 9 bases outside the gene matches. Germline CDR1 reads LNHDA; CDR2 reads SQIVND (reference sequence). CDR3 size: 14 residues. Despite likely unrecorded immune exposures, the donors were nominally healthy at the time of sampling. Primers included in the PCR were 60 Vbeta and 13 Jbeta primers. In the study's own analysis: A later analysis counted 80 million or so unique TCR beta chains, about 11 million shared. Sequencing was performed with immunoSEQ multiplex PCR; in TCRdb, only in-frame clones are kept and a portion is missing. That table supplies the V and J calls and clone size; D and trimming were determined from the DNA. The sample lists about 130,000 clones, 81% occurring once. This record comes from a study of cytomegalovirus exposure and HLA in healthy donors. Looking at the study overall: Falling in the Caucasian-associated ancestry cluster were 81% of approximately 410 genotyped donors. Study-level findings and limits: TCR beta sequences numbering roughly 18,000 were associated with HLA alleles at 0.05 false discovery rate in a later analysis.

The chain employs TRBV19 and TRBJ2-2; TRBD2 matches at 9 bases. Sequencing used PBMCs. This clonotype originated in a woman between 35 and 50 years old in good health and CMV-seropositive. CDR3 coding DNA: TGTGCCAGCACGGAGCGGGGGGAGATCGGGGAGCTGTTTTTT. Translation: CASTERGEIGELFF.